Detailed here is one T cell receptor (beta chain). The specificity of this receptor is unknown. The sample holds no much larger clone one base away, and base qualities are not on file. Using the deep immunoSEQ assay, multiplex PCR amplified TCR CDR3 regions from genomic DNA. Extracted genomic DNA from each cell subset was spread evenly across all wells of several immunoSEQ 96-well plates, with each plate serving as a replicate. For sorted subsets, each replicate PCR was loaded with about 0.2 ug genomic DNA, equivalent to roughly 30,000 T cell genomes. Purified libraries were quantified with a Qubit 3.0 fluorometer, sized on a Bioanalyzer 2100, and re-quantified with the KAPA Library Quantification kit. Every immunoSEQ 96-well plate was sequenced on a dedicated single-read 150-cycle Illumina NextSeq 550 flow cell. Per the authors' processing: Because the immunoSEQ output included only junctional sequences and no quality scores, the filtering could not be the same as the filtering used for full-length reads. Sequences were annotated with PyIR, a Python wrapper for IgBLAST v1.9, and V/J genes and CDR3 were assigned using IMGT germline references. Reads with weak V/J assignments (E-value above 1e-6), missing CDR3, stop codons, out-of-frame junctions, or ambiguous translated residues were removed. A V3J clonotype was defined by an identical inferred V gene, J gene, and CDR3 amino acid sequence. Percentage overlap between repertoires was computed as shared unique clonotypes divided by the size of the smaller repertoire. RTK rarefaction, the Chao1 estimator, and Recon v2.1 estimates of unobserved clonotypes were used to assess repertoire richness. For all TCRbeta clonotypes obtained by the gDNA method from four donors, generation probabilities were computed with OLGA. Held by TCRdb, this immuneACCESS table contains in-frame sequences only and omits some clones. Under half of the omission traces to an unresolved V gene where checked; the cause of the rest is unknown. From that table come the V and J calls and clone size; the DNA was used to work out D and trimming. This sample has a few million clones in its table, and more than 80% of those were observed once. In total, the top ten clones hold over 0.12% of the sample.

The record originates from a study of shared clonotypes between healthy human individuals (dated by TCRdb to the early 2020s). Study-level background: A few men and a couple of women, aged 18 to 49 years, made up the cohort. To increase sequencing depth and limit assay-specific biases, TCR repertoire library preparation and sequencing were carried out by different laboratories using diverse techniques. To estimate repertoire size and how much clonotypes are shared between individuals, the study performed deep sequencing of blood TCR repertoires from a handful of healthy adults. For each donor, CD4 naive and CD4 memory were each run on three plates, CD8 naive on two plates, and CD8 memory on one plate. Between about 0.8 and 9 billion PBMCs per donor were obtained by leukapheresis. What the study reported, not specific to this receptor: Because the study included a small number of donors, the genetic and exposure-history diversity represented was limited. Based on pairwise subsampling, the degree of clonotype sharing among donors was expected to be affected by sequencing depth. Only blood was sampled, and tissue TCR repertoires likely differ from those in blood. Roughly 5.2% of naive CD4, 3.5% of naive CD8, approximately 2.2% of memory CD4, and more than 0.35% of memory CD8 clonotypes were shared across several donors. Clonotypes shared by all four sorted-subset donors showed higher generation probabilities than non-shared clonotypes. Naive subsets generally had larger estimated clonotype richness than memory subsets did. Incomplete sequencing was indicated by rarefaction of sorted-subset datasets, despite the large sequencing depth.

V and J are trimmed by 0 bases and 5 bases, and the gene matches miss 7 bases of the junction. Looking up the germline V gene yields CDR1 SGDLS and CDR2 YYNGEE. The CDR3 covers 15 residues, taking in both the cysteine and the phenylalanine. The read is trimmed to its CDR3 DNA, 45 bases read in frame from base 1. The donors were healthy, HIV-negative adults who had no recently reported acute infections or vaccinations. Every donor was a Caucasian adult residing in Nashville, Tennessee, USA. CD4+ T cells were enriched by magnetic negative selection; naive cells were then positively selected on CD45RA, and the negative fraction formed the memory subset. After blood collection by leukapheresis, PBMCs were isolated using Ficoll-Histopaque density gradient centrifugation and then cryopreserved in the vapor phase of liquid nitrogen. Purity and quantity of every magnetically sorted T cell population were checked by analytical flow cytometry. From each sorted fraction, genomic DNA was isolated and quantified by UV absorbance on a Nanodrop 2000c.

The sequenced sample was naive CD4+ T cells sorted from blood. Interpreted using the paper, the cell subset or site label stands for: CD45RA+ positively selected. Recombination joined TRBV9 with TRBJ2-5; 7 bases in between match TRBD2. This clonotype was obtained from a man aged 18 to 29 in good health. CDR3 reads: CASSVVTGGEETQYF. The DNA sequence follows: TGTGCCAGCAGCGTAGTAACGGGGGGAGAGGAGACCCAGTACTTC.